The 31 T cell receptor beta chains below were found in one sample sequenced in a study of T cell responses to AZD1222 COVID-19 vaccine. This table comes from immunoSEQ multiplex PCR, and its TCRdb copy is limited to in-frame clones, with some not included. This table holds fewer than 150,000 clones, approximately 88% found once. The input for sequencing was peripheral blood, taken 28 days after the second AZD1222 dose. The receptors come from an adult who received the AZD1222 COVID-19 vaccine.

The chain employs TRBV14 and TRBJ1-2; no firm D call. V was pared by 0 bases and J by 6 bases, with 5 bases between. Per germline, CDR1 SGHDN and CDR2 FVKESK. CDR3 length: 12 residues. The CDR3 sequence: CASSQDFNGYTF. The CDR3 DNA is TGTGCCAGCAGCCAAGATTTCAATGGCTACACCTTC.

The chain employs TRBV19 and TRBJ1-1, with D maybe TRBD1 (5 bases). This CDR3 region has 13 residues. Trimming removed 7 bases at V and 1 base at J, with 10 bases between. CDR1 and CDR2 (germline): LNHDA, SQIVND (reference sequence). CDR3 in amino acids: CASMGQPNTEAFF. In nucleotides, the CDR3 is TGTGCCAGTATGGGGCAGCCGAACACTGAAGCTTTCTTT.

This clone was counted between two and nine times. The chain is built from TRBV11-2 and TRBJ1-4; maybe TRBD1 (5 bases). Germline V gives CDR1 SGHAT, CDR2 FQNNGV. The CDR3 loop spans 14 amino acids. Trimming shortened V by 5 bases and J by 8 bases, and 15 bases separated the two germline ends. DNA for the CDR3: TGTGCCAGCAGCAAGGACACCATCGGCGAAAAACTGTTTTTT. Translated, it gives CASSKDTIGEKLFF.

J is TRBJ2-7 and V is TRBV7-9; the D gene could be TRBD1 or TRBD2 (5 bases each). CDR1 and CDR2 from the germline V gene are SEHNR and FQNEAQ (reference sequence). Trimming cost V 3 bases and J 6 bases, with 18 bases left between them. The CDR3 is made up of 15 amino acids. The CDR3 DNA sequence: TGTGCCAGCAGCTTCCTGAGGGGCGACGCGTTCGAGCAGTACTTC. This sequence encodes CASSFLRGDAFEQYF.

The rearrangement uses TRBV7-9 and TRBJ1-4, with D perhaps matching TRBD1 (6 bases). CDR1 SEHNR and CDR2 FQNEAQ come from the germline V gene (reference sequence). Trimming removed 7 bases from V and 0 bases from J, with 12 bases in between. The CDR3 extends over 15 amino acids. CDR3 coding DNA: TGTGCCAGCACCGGGGGCCCTACAACTAATGAAAAACTGTTTTTT. This gives the protein CASTGGPTTNEKLFF.

The gene calls are TRBV10-3 and TRBJ1-5, with D perhaps TRBD1 (5 bases). With 8 bases removed from V and 0 bases from J, the gap between germline ends came to 14 bases. The CDR3 consists of 15 residues. From germline, CDR1 is ENHRY and CDR2 SYGVKD. CDR3 nucleotide sequence: TGTGCCATCGGTCCAAGGGACGGTAGCAATCAGCCCCAGCATTTT. It codes for CAIGPRDGSNQPQHF.

The CDR3 sequence is CATSGRGETPSYNEQFF. DNA for the CDR3: TGTGCCACCAGTGGCAGGGGGGAGACCCCCTCCTACAATGAGCAGTTCTTC. The gene calls are TRBV24-1 and TRBJ2-1; D might be TRBD1 (7 bases). V lost 5 bases and J lost 0, with 16 bases in between. CDR3 size: 17 residues. Germline CDR1 is KGHDR and CDR2 is SFDVKD.

V and J are TRBV27 and TRBJ1-4; D is unresolved. CDR1 is MNHEY, CDR2 SMNVEV, per germline (reference sequence). The CDR3 has 11 residues. V lost 6 bases and J lost 5, with 4 bases in between. The CDR3 nucleotides are TGTGCCAGCAGGCGGAATGAAAAACTGTTTTTT. Translation gives CASRRNEKLFF.

The genes are TRBV7-2 and TRBJ1-2; 9 bases agree with TRBD1. Germline assignment: CDR1 SGHTA and CDR2 FQGNSA. The CDR3 is made up of 15 amino acids. J gave up 4 bases and V 5 bases, and 8 bases lay outside the gene matches. CDR3 bases: TGTGCCAGCAGCCCACAGGGGGCTAGCAGCTATGGCTACACCTTC. Amino acid sequence: CASSPQGASSYGYTF.

This chain uses TRBV2 with TRBJ1-2, with D unresolved. The CDR3 totals 13 residues. Germline lookup yields CDR1 SNHLY and CDR2 FYNNEI. V dropped 6 bases and J dropped 1 base, with 9 bases sitting between them. CDR3 sequence reads: CASSYSLNYGYTF. CDR3 in DNA: TGTGCCAGCAGCTACAGTCTTAACTATGGCTACACCTTC. Combining the CDR3 with reference TRBV2 and TRBJ1-2 gives the whole variable domain EPEVTQTPSHQVTQMGQEVILRCVPISNHLYFYWYRQILGQKVEFLVSFYNNEISEKSEIFDDQFSVERPDGSNFTLKIRSTKLEDSAMYFCASSYSLNYGYTFGSGTRLTVV.

The chain links TRBV15 to TRBJ1-3; D not certain. Germline CDR1 LNHNV, CDR2 YYDKDF (reference sequence). The CDR3 spans 16 residues. V was pared by 0 bases and J by 0 bases, with 9 bases between. The CDR3, as DNA: TGTGCCACCAGCAGAGATAAGGCCTTCTCTGGAAACACCATATATTTT. Its protein product is CATSRDKAFSGNTIYF.

This chain links TRBV2 with TRBJ1-1, with a weak D call TRBD1 (5 bases). Germline assignment: CDR1 SNHLY and CDR2 FYNNEI. This CDR3 has 16 residues. Trimming removed 1 base at V and 1 base at J, with 13 bases between. CDR3 sequence: CASSEDRRRRNTEAFF. The CDR3 bases are TGTGCCAGCAGTGAAGACAGGCGACGTAGGAACACTGAAGCTTTCTTT.

The gene calls are TRBV7-3 and TRBJ1-5; TRBD1 is a possible D gene (5 bases). This CDR3 is built from 15 residues. V dropped 5 bases and J dropped 7 bases, with 18 bases sitting between them. Germline CDR1 SGHTA, CDR2 FQGTGA. The CDR3 reads CASSRNWPRGQPQHF. In nucleotides, the CDR3 is TGTGCCAGCAGCCGAAATTGGCCGAGGGGACAGCCCCAGCATTTT. The full variable domain, its missing parts supplied by reference TRBV7-3 and TRBJ1-5, is GAGVSQTPSNKVTEKGKYVELRCDPISGHTALYWYRQSLGQGPEFLIYFQGTGAADDSGLPNDRFFAVRPEGSVSTLKIQRTERGDSAVYLCASSRNWPRGQPQHFGDGTRLSIL.

The genes are TRBV5-8 and TRBJ1-2, with a possible D match to TRBD1 (5 bases). V was trimmed by 6 bases and J by 7 bases, leaving 22 bases between them. The CDR3 has 15 amino acids. CDR1 and CDR2 (germline): SGHTS, YDEGEE. The CDR3: CASTRSAGGAGGYTF. The CDR3 nucleotides are TGTGCCAGCACCCGTTCAGCAGGCGGGGCCGGTGGCTACACCTTC.

The chain combines TRBV5-1 with TRBJ1-3; 9 bases map to TRBD1. In germline, CDR1 is SGHRS, CDR2 YFSETQ. The CDR3 totals 16 residues. J gave up 4 bases and V 0 bases, and 5 bases lay outside the gene matches. The CDR3 sequence is CASSLAGQGGGNTIYF. The CDR3 region has the DNA TGCGCCAGCAGCTTGGCGGGACAGGGCGGAGGAAACACCATATATTTT.

V gene TRBV7-2 combines with J gene TRBJ1-2; D is undetermined. This CDR3 region has 12 residues. Germline-derived CDR1 and CDR2 are SGHTA and FQGNSA. The V end lost 5 bases, the J end lost 4 bases, and 8 bases lay between the germline ends. The CDR3 DNA reads TGTGCCAGCAGCCCTGACGGCTATGGCTACACCTTC. Translation: CASSPDGYGYTF.

This chain links TRBV2 with TRBJ2-1; D gene ambiguous. Looked up from germline, CDR1 is SNHLY and CDR2 is FYNNEI. V shed 8 bases and J shed 0 bases, with 11 bases lying between them. The CDR3 length is 14 residues. CDR3 sequence (DNA): TGTGCCAGCGGTCCCCCGAGCTCCTACAATGAGCAGTTCTTC. Protein: CASGPPSSYNEQFF.

The count of this clone is one. V gene TRBV6-5 combines with J gene TRBJ1-2; 9 bases match TRBD1. Germline lookup yields CDR1 MNHEY and CDR2 SVGAGI. Trimming cost V 6 bases and J 8 bases; bases outside gene matches: 13. The CDR3 contains 15 residues. CDR3 region: CASSRPGTGKEGYTF. The CDR3 nucleotides are TGTGCCAGCAGCCGTCCCGGGACAGGGAAGGAGGGCTACACCTTC.

This rearrangement joins TRBV5-1 to TRBJ2-1, with D perhaps given as TRBD1 or TRBD2 (5 bases each). The V gene lost 5 bases and the J gene lost 1 base, with 10 bases spanning the gap. CDR3 length equals 14 residues. Germline CDR1 and CDR2: SGHRS and YFSETQ. CDR3 in amino acids: CASSGDASYNEQFF. For the CDR3, the DNA is TGCGCCAGCAGTGGGGACGCTTCCTACAATGAGCAGTTCTTC.

This clone has more than one count but fewer than ten. The chain couples TRBV18 to TRBJ2-7, with 8 bases lining up with TRBD2. Germline V lookup: CDR1 KGHSH, CDR2 LQKENI. The CDR3 has 13 residues. Trimming took 4 bases from V and 6 from J; bases not matched to a gene: 5. CDR3 residues: CASSRGLESEQYF. CDR3 nucleotide sequence: TGTGCCAGCTCACGGGGACTAGAGAGCGAGCAGTACTTC.

CDR3 region: CASSLHRAAFVAFF. CDR3 coding DNA: TGTGCCAGCAGTTTACACAGGGCCGCCTTTGTAGCTTTCTTT. This chain uses TRBV6-5 with TRBJ1-1; D possibly corresponds to TRBD1 (6 bases). Looked up from germline, CDR1 is MNHEY and CDR2 is SVGAGI. Trimming stripped 4 bases from V and 10 bases from J, with 19 bases between. CDR3 length: 14 amino acids.

The rearrangement joins TRBV10-3 to TRBJ1-3; D remains unclear. V dropped 0 bases and J dropped 0 bases, with 18 bases sitting between them. The CDR3 sequence is 19 residues long. Germline V gene data show CDR1 as ENHRY and CDR2 as SYGVKD. For the CDR3, the DNA is TGTGCCATCAGTGAGTCTGATATTGTTCGGCGTTACTCTGGAAACACCATATATTTT. It codes for CAISESDIVRRYSGNTIYF.

The rearrangement links TRBV5-1 to TRBJ2-1; 15 bases match TRBD2. Losses at the gene ends were 4 bases for V and 0 bases for J; bases not matched to a gene: 8. Germline-derived CDR1 and CDR2 are SGHRS and YFSETQ. The CDR3 totals 19 residues. DNA of the CDR3: TGCGCCAGCAGCCAGGGACTAGCGGGGGGCACTAGCTCCTACAATGAGCAGTTCTTC. Encoded protein: CASSQGLAGGTSSYNEQFF.

The chain links TRBV30 to TRBJ1-5; D possibly corresponds to TRBD1 (6 bases). The V and J ends lost 1 base and 4 bases respectively, with 8 bases between them. This CDR3 comprises 13 residues. Germline V CDR1 and CDR2: GTSNPN, SVGIG (reference sequence). CDR3: CAWSGTDNQPQHF. The CDR3, as DNA: TGTGCCTGGAGTGGGACAGATAATCAGCCCCAGCATTTT.

The CDR3 spells CAWSVGLAGTDTQYF. CDR3 nucleotides: TGTGCCTGGAGTGTAGGACTAGCAGGCACAGATACGCAGTATTTT. V gene TRBV30 combines with J gene TRBJ2-3; 8 bases match TRBD2. Germline V CDR1 and CDR2: GTSNPN, SVGIG (reference sequence). J was trimmed by 1 base and V by 0 bases; bases with no gene match: 3. The CDR3 extends over 15 amino acids.

This clone was seen once. The chain employs TRBV5-4 and TRBJ1-1; TRBD1 might be the D (6 bases). The germline V and J ends were trimmed by 4 bases and 1 base, with 11 bases remaining between them. The CDR3 is 14 amino acids. Germline-derived CDR1 and CDR2 are SGHNT and YYREEE (reference sequence). The CDR3 is CASSLQGWNTEAFF. The CDR3 nucleotides read TGTGCCAGCAGCCTACAGGGTTGGAACACTGAAGCTTTCTTT.

J is TRBJ1-4 and V is TRBV4-1; 7 bases are a match to TRBD1. This CDR3 contains 15 residues. Trimming at V came to 4 bases and at J to 4 bases, leaving 6 bases not matched to a gene. The germline CDR1 and CDR2 sequences are MGHRA and YSYEKL. The CDR3: CASSPHGTVNEKLFF. DNA for the CDR3: TGCGCCAGCAGCCCCCACGGGACAGTTAATGAAAAACTGTTTTTT.

The gene calls are TRBV9 and TRBJ2-3; a weak D match, TRBD2 (5 bases). The CDR3 has 15 amino acids. The V end lost 0 bases, the J end lost 4 bases, and 12 bases lay between the germline ends. The germline V gene encodes CDR1 SGDLS and CDR2 YYNGEE. CDR3 sequence reads: CASSVGGNLADTQYF. DNA of the CDR3: TGTGCCAGCAGCGTAGGAGGGAACTTGGCAGATACGCAGTATTTT.

The V call is TRBV7-9, the J call TRBJ2-2; 9 bases map to TRBD2. The germline CDR1 and CDR2 sequences are SEHNR and FQNEAQ (reference sequence). The CDR3 spans 14 residues. The trim removed 3 bases at V and 8 bases at J, leaving 4 bases unmatched. In DNA form, the CDR3 reads TGTGCCAGCAGCTTCACAGCGGGGGGAGGGGAGCTGTTTTTT. Translating it yields CASSFTAGGGELFF.

Concerning this clone: Different DNA sequences within this sample yield the same CDR3. V and J are TRBV30 and TRBJ1-5; D unclear. CDR3 size: 13 residues. Looked up from germline, CDR1 is GTSNPN and CDR2 is SVGIG (reference sequence). The germline V and J ends were trimmed by 0 bases and 1 base, with 4 bases remaining between them. CDR3: CAWSVLSNQPQHF. In DNA form, the CDR3 reads TGTGCCTGGAGTGTACTGAGCAATCAGCCCCAGCATTTT.

Regarding this clone: An end of the junction does not agree with germline; a read error may underlie this. The gene calls are TRBV19 and TRBJ1-2; D gene ambiguous. Per the germline V gene, CDR1 is LNHDA and CDR2 is SQIVND (reference sequence). The length of the CDR3 is 15 residues. CDR3: CASSIRADPNYGYTF. The CDR3 coding sequence is TGTGCCAGTAGTATCCGGGCAGATCCTAATTATGGCTACACCTTC.